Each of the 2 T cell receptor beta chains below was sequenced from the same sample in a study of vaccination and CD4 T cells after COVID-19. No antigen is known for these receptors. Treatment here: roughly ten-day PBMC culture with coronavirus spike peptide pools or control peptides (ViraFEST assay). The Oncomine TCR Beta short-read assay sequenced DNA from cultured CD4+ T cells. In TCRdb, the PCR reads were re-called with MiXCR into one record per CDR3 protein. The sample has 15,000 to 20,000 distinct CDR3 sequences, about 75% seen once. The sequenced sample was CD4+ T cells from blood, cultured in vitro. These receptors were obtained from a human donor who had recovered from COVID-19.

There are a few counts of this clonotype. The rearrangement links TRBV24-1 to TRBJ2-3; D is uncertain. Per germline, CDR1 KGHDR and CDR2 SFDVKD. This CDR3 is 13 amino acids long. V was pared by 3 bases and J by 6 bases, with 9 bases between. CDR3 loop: CATSDGPPDTQYF. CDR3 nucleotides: TGTGCCACCAGTGATGGGCCCCCGGATACGCAGTATTTT.

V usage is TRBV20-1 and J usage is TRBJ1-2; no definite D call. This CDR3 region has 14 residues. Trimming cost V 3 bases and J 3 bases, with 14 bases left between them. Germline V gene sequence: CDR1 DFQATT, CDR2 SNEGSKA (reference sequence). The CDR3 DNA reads TGCAGTGCTAGTCCCGGGAGGAATGACTATGGCTACACCTTC. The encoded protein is CSASPGRNDYGYTF.